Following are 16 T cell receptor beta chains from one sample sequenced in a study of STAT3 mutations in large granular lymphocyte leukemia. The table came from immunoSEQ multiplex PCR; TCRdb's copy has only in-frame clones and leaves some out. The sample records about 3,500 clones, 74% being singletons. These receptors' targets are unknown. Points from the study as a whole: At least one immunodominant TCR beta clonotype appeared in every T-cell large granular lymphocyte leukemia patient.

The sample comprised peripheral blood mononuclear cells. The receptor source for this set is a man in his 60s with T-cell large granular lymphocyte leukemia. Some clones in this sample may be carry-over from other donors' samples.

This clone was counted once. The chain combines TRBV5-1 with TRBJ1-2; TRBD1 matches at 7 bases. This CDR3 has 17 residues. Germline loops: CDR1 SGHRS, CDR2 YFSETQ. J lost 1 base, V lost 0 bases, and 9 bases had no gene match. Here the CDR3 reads CASSLGRRDSDNYGYTF. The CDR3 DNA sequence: TGCGCCAGCAGCTTGGGCAGGCGGGACAGTGATAACTATGGCTACACCTTC.

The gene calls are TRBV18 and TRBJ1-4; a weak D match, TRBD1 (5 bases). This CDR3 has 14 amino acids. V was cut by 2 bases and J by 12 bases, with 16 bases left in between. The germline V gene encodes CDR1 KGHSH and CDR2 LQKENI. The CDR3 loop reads CASSPAGLGGELFF. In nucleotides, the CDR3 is TGTGCCAGCTCACCAGCGGGACTCGGCGGAGAACTGTTTTTT.

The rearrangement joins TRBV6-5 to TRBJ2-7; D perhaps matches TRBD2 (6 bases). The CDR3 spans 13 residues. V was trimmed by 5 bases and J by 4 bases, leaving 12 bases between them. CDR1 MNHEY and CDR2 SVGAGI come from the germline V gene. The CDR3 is CASSPLGGYEQYF. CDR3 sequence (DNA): TGTGCCAGCAGTCCCCTCGGGGGATACGAGCAGTACTTC.

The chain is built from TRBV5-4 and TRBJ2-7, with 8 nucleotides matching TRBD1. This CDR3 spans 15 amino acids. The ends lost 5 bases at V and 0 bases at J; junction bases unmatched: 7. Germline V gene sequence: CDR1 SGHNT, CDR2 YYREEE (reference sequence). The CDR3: CASRSDRVSSYEQYF. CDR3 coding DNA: TGTGCCAGCAGGTCGGACAGGGTAAGCTCCTACGAGCAGTACTTC.

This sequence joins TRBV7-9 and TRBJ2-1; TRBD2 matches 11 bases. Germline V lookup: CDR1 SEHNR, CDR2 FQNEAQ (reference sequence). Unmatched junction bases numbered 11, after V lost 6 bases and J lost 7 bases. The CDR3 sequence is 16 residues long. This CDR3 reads CASSHPGTSGMNEQFF. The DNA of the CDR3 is TGTGCCAGCAGTCACCCGGGGACTAGCGGAATGAATGAGCAGTTCTTC.

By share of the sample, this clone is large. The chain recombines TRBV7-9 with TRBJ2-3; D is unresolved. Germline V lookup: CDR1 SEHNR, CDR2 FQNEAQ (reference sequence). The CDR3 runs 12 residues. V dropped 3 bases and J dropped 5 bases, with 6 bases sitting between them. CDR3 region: CASSFLGDTQYF. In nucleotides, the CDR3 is TGTGCCAGCAGCTTTTTGGGAGATACGCAGTATTTT.

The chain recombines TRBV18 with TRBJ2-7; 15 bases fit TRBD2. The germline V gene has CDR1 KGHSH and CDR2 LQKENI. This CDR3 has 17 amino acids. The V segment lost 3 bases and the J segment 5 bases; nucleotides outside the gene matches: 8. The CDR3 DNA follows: TGTGCCAGCTCACCCGGACTAGCGGGAGGGGGTAGTAACGAGCAGTACTTC. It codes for CASSPGLAGGGSNEQYF.

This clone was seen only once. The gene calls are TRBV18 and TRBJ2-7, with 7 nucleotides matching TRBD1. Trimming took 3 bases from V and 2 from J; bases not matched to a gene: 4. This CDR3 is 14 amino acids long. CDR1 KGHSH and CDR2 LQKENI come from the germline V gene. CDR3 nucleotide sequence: TGTGCCAGCTCACCCAGACAGGGAACCTACGAGCAGTACTTC. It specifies CASSPRQGTYEQYF.

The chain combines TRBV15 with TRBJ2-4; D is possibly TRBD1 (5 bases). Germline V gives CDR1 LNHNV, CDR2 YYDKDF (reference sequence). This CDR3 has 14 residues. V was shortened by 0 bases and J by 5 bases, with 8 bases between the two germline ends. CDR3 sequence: CATSRDLRENIQYF. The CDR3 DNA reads TGTGCCACCAGCAGAGATCTCAGGGAAAACATTCAGTACTTC.

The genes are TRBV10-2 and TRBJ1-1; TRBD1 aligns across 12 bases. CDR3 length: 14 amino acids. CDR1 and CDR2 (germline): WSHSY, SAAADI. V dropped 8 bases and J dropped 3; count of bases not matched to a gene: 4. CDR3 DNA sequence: TGCGCCAGCGCCTGGGACAGGGGGCACACTGAAGCTTTCTTT. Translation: CASAWDRGHTEAFF.

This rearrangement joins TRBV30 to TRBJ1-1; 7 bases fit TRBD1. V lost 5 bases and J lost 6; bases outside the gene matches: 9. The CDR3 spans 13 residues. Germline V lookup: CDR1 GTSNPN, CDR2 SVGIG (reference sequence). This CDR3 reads CAWESTGRAEAFF. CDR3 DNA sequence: TGTGCCTGGGAATCGACAGGGAGGGCTGAAGCTTTCTTT.

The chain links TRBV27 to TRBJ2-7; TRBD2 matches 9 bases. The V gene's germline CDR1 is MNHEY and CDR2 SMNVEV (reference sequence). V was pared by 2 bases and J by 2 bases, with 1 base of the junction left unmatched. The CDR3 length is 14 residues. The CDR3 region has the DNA TGTGCCAGCAGTTTAAGCGGGAGGACCTACGAGCAGTACTTC. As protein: CASSLSGRTYEQYF.

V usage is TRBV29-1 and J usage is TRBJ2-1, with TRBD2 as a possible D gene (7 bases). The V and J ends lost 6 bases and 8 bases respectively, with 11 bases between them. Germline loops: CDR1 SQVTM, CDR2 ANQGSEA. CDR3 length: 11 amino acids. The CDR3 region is CSVGGQYEQFF. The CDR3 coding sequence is TGCAGCGTGGGGGGGCAGTATGAGCAGTTCTTC.

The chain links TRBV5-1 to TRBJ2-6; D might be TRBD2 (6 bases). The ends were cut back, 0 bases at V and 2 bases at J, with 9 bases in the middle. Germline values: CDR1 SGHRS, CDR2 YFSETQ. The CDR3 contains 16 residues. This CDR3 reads CASSLVGGAGANVLTF. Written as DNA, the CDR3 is TGCGCCAGCAGCTTGGTGGGCGGGGCTGGGGCCAACGTCCTGACTTTC.

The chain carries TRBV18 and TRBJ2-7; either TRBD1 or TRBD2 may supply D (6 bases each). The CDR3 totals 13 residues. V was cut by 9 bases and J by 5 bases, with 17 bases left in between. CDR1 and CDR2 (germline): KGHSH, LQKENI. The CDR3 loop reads CASSRLGGDEQYF. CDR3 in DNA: TGTGCCAGTTCCCGACTAGGGGGAGACGAGCAGTACTTC.

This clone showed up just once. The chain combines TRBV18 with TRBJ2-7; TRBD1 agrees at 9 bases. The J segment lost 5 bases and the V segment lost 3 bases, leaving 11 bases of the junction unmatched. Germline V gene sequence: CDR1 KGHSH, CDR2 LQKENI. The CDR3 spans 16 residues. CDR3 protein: CASSPGTGRGGNEQYF. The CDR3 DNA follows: TGTGCCAGCTCACCGGGGACAGGGAGGGGAGGTAACGAGCAGTACTTC.